This passage covers 11 T cell receptor beta chains from one sample sequenced in a study of identical twins. TCRdb re-called the 5' RACE reads through MiXCR, storing one row per CDR3 protein. Altogether about 350 distinct CDR3 sequences are present, 81% being singletons, with the ten largest covering 35% to 50%. The specimen was memory (CD45RO+) T cells sorted from blood. The receptors here all came from a woman younger than 35 in good health. This table probably holds off-target reads from a library built for another chain.

The V call is TRBV7-8, the J call TRBJ2-1; 8 bases map to TRBD2. CDR1 SGHVS and CDR2 FQNEAQ come from the germline V gene. With 1 base clipped from V and 3 bases from J, the junction kept 8 bases outside the gene matches. This CDR3 has 17 amino acids. CDR3 region: CASSLEPGLGVYNEQFF. CDR3 coding DNA: TGTGCCAGCAGCTTAGAGCCGGGACTAGGGGTCTACAATGAGCAGTTCTTC.

The V gene is TRBV27, the J gene TRBJ2-7; 10 bases are shared with TRBD1. Germline V lookup: CDR1 MNHEY, CDR2 SMNVEV (reference sequence). CDR3 length: 14 amino acids. After removal of 2 bases from V and 5 bases from J, the junction contained 3 bases not matched to a gene. The CDR3 DNA reads as TGTGCCAGCAGTTTACCGGGACAGGGGAACGAGCAGTACTTC. Protein: CASSLPGQGNEQYF.

This clonotype was seen a single time. The chain is built from TRBV4-3 and TRBJ2-7; D perhaps matches TRBD2 (6 bases). The CDR3 sequence is 15 residues long. The germline V and J ends were trimmed by 0 bases and 0 bases, with 9 bases remaining between them. Per germline, CDR1 LGHNA and CDR2 YSLEER. The chain's CDR3 is CASSQESGLSYEQYF. CDR3 in DNA: TGCGCCAGCAGCCAAGAAAGCGGGCTCTCCTACGAGCAGTACTTC.

The chain uses TRBV18 and TRBJ2-5; 11 bases are shared with TRBD2. Looked up from germline, CDR1 is KGHSH and CDR2 is LQKENI. This CDR3 is built from 15 residues. With V trimmed by 3 bases and J by 5 bases, 5 bases remained unmatched. As DNA, the CDR3 is TGTGCCAGCTCACCCCTAGCGGGGGGTTCGGAGACCCAGTACTTC. The encoded protein is CASSPLAGGSETQYF.

The V and J genes are TRBV28 and TRBJ2-7; D not certain. Germline V CDR1 and CDR2: MDHEN, SYDVKM. The CDR3 has 15 residues. Trimming stripped 6 bases from V and 0 bases from J, with 15 bases between. CDR3 residues: CASSPRLSSSYEQYF. The CDR3 bases are TGTGCCAGCAGCCCCCGTCTCTCAAGCTCCTACGAGCAGTACTTC.

In its sample, this clonotype ranks as hyperexpanded. The CDR3 loop is CSVEPGRDTEAFF. In nucleotides, the CDR3 is TGCAGCGTTGAACCAGGGCGGGACACTGAAGCTTTCTTT. The chain employs TRBV29-1 and TRBJ1-1, with D possibly TRBD1 on 5 matching bases. This CDR3 spans 13 amino acids. CDR1 and CDR2 from the germline V gene are SQVTM and ANQGSEA. Trimming left V 2 bases short and J 3 bases short, with 10 bases between. The entire variable domain, with the rest obtained from reference TRBV29-1 and TRBJ1-1, is as follows: SAVISQKPSRDICQRGTSLTIQCQVDSQVTMMFWYRQQPGQSLTLIATANQGSEATYESGFVIDKFPISRPNLTFSTLTVSNMSPEDSSIYLCSVEPGRDTEAFFGQGTRLTVV.

The V call is TRBV2, the J call TRBJ2-5, with 10 bases that match TRBD2. From germline, CDR1 is SNHLY and CDR2 FYNNEI. Trimming cost V 7 bases and J 5 bases; bases outside gene matches: 13. This CDR3 spans 16 amino acids. CDR3 bases: TGTGCCAGCACCAAAGGAGCGGGGGGGCGCCGGGAGACCCAGTACTTC. Translated, it gives CASTKGAGGRRETQYF.

V is TRBV29-1 and J is TRBJ2-2; D not certain. The V gene's germline CDR1 is SQVTM and CDR2 ANQGSEA. Trimming took 4 bases from V and 5 from J, leaving 14 bases between them. CDR3 length: 14 amino acids. The CDR3 DNA sequence: TGCAGCGTTGCTGTATCCGGTTTGACCGGGGAGCTGTTTTTT. Translated: CSVAVSGLTGELFF.

V usage is TRBV6-1 and J usage is TRBJ2-3; D gene unclear. Trimming removed 7 bases from V and 1 base from J, with 9 bases in between. From germline, CDR1 is MNHNS and CDR2 SASEGT. There are 13 residues in the CDR3. The CDR3 protein is CASTPAGTDTQYF. CDR3 DNA: TGTGCCAGCACCCCCGCCGGCACAGATACGCAGTATTTT.

The chain has TRBV2 and TRBJ2-1; 9 bases map to TRBD1. The germline V gene encodes CDR1 SNHLY and CDR2 FYNNEI. This CDR3 spans 17 amino acids. Trimming cost V 1 base and J 0 bases; bases outside gene matches: 4. The DNA for the CDR3 is TGTGCCAGCAGTGAAGACCCGGACAGGGGCTCCTACAATGAGCAGTTCTTC. It is translated as CASSEDPDRGSYNEQFF.

The rearrangement links TRBV4-3 to TRBJ1-2; D call uncertain. The CDR3 is 14 amino acids. Trimming took off 0 bases at V and 1 base at J, with 6 bases between the two ends. The germline V gene has CDR1 LGHNA and CDR2 YSLEER. This CDR3 is CASSQDSVNYGYTF. Written as DNA, the CDR3 is TGCGCCAGCAGCCAAGACAGTGTTAACTATGGCTACACCTTC.